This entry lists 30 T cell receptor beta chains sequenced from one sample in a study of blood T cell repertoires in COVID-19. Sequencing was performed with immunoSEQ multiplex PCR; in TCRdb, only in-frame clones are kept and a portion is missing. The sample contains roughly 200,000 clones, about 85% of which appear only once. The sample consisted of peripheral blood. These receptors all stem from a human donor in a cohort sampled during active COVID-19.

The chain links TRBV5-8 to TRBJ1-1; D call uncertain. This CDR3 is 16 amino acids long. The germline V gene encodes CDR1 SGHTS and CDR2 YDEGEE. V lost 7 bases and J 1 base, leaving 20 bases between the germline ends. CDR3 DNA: TGTGCCAGCTATAAGAGGGCTGGTGTTGCGAACACTGAAGCTTTCTTT. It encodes CASYKRAGVANTEAFF.

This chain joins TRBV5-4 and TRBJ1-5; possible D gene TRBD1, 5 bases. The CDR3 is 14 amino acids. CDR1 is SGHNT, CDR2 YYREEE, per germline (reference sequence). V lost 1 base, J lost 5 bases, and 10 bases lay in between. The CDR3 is CASSLSGIDQPQHF. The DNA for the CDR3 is TGTGCCAGCAGCTTGTCAGGGATTGATCAGCCCCAGCATTTT.

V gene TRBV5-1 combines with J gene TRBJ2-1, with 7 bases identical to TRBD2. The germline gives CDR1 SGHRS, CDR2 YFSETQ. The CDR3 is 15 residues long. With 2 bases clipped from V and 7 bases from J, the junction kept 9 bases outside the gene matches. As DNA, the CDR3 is TGCGCCAGCAGCTTCGATTCCGGGAGGTGGAATGAGCAGTTCTTC. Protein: CASSFDSGRWNEQFF.

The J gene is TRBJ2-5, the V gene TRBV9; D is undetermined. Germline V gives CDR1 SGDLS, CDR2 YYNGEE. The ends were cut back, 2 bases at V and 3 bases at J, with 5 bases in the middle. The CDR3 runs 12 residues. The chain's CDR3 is CASSVVEETQYF. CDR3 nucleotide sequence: TGTGCCAGCAGCGTTGTCGAAGAGACCCAGTACTTC.

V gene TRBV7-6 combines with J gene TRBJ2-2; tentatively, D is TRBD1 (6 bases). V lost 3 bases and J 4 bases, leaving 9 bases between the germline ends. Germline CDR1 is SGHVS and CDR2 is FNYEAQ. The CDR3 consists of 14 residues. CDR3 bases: TGTGCCAGCAGCTTGAACAGGGTCACCGGGGAGCTGTTTTTT. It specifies CASSLNRVTGELFF.

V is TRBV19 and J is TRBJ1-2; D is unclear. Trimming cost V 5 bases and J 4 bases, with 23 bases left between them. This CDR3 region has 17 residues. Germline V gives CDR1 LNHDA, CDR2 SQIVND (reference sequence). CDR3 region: CASSPRGSYTELYGYTF. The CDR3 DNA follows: TGTGCCAGTAGTCCCAGAGGGAGTTACACAGAGCTCTATGGCTACACCTTC.

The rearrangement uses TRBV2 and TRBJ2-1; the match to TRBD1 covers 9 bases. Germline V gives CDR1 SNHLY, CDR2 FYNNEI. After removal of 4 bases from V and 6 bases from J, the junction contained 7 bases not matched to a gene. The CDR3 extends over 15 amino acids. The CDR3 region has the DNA TGTGCCAGCAGTGTCACCGGGACAGGGCTCAATGAGCAGTTCTTC. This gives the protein CASSVTGTGLNEQFF.

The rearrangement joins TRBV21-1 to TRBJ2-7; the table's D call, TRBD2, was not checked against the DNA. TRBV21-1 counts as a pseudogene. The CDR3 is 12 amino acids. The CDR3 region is CASIQLWYEQYF. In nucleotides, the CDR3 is TGTGCCAGCATCCAACTCTGGTACGAGCAGTACTTC.

CDR3 loop: CASSLTPGGNTEAFF. Written as DNA, the CDR3 is TGTGCCAGCAGCTTAACACCAGGGGGAAACACTGAAGCTTTCTTT. The rearrangement uses TRBV7-3 and TRBJ1-1, with TRBD1 matching over 7 bases. Germline loops: CDR1 SGHTA, CDR2 FQGTGA. V was pared by 0 bases and J by 2 bases, with 3 bases of the junction left unmatched. This CDR3 spans 15 amino acids.

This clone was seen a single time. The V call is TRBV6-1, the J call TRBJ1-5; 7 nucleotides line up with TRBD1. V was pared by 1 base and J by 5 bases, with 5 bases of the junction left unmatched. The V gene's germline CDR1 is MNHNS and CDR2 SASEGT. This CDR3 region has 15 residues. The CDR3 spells CASSEDRGMDQPQHF. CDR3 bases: TGTGCCAGCAGTGAAGACAGGGGAATGGATCAGCCCCAGCATTTT.

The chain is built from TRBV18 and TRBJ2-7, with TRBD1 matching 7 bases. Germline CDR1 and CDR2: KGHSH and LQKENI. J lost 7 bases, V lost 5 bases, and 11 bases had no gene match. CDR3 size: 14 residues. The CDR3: CASSEIGTDTEQYF. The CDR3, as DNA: TGTGCCAGCTCAGAGATCGGGACAGACACTGAGCAGTACTTC. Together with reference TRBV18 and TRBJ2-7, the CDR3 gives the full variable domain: NAGVMQNPRHLVRRRGQEARLRCSPMKGHSHVYWYRQLPEEGLKFMVYLQKENIIDESGMPKERFSAEFPKEGPSILRIQQVVRGDSAAYFCASSEIGTDTEQYFGPGTRLTVT.

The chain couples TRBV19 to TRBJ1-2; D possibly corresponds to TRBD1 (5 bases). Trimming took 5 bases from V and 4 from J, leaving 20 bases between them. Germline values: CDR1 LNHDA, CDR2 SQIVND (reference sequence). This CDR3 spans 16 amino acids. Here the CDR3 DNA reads TGTGCCAGTAGTTACCGGACATCTCCGAGCACCTATGGCTACACCTTC. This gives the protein CASSYRTSPSTYGYTF.

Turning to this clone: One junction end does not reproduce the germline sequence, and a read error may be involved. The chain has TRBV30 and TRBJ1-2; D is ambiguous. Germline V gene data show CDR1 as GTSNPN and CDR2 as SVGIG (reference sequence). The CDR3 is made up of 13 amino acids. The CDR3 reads CAWNRGGNYGYTF. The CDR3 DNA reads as TGTGCCTGGAATCGGGGAGGGAACTACGGCTACACCTTC.

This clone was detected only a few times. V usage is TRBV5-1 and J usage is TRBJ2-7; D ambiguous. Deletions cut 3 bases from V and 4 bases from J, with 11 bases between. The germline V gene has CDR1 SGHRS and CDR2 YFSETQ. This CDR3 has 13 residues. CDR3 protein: CASSSTPSYEQYF. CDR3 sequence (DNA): TGCGCCAGCAGCTCCACTCCTAGTTACGAGCAGTACTTC.

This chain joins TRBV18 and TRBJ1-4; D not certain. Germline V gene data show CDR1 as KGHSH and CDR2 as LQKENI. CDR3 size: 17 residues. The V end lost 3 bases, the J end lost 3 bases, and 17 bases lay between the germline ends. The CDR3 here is CASSPFSDTSANEKLFF. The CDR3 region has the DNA TGTGCCAGCTCACCGTTTTCCGACACGTCGGCTAATGAAAAACTGTTTTTT.

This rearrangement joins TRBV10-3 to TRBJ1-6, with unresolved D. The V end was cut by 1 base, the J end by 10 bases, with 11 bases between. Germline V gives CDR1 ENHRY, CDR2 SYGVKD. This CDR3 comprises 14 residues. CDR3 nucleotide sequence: TGTGCCATCAGTGAGTGGCCAGGTGACTCACCCCTCCACTTT. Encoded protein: CAISEWPGDSPLHF.

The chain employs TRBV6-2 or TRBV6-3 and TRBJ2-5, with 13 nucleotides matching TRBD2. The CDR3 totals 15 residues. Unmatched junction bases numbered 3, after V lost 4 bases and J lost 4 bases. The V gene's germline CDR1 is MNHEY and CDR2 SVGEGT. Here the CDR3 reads CASSWTSGGTETQYF. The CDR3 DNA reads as TGTGCCAGCAGTTGGACTAGCGGGGGAACAGAGACCCAGTACTTC.

The CDR3 protein is CASSADRNFRPQHF. CDR3 nucleotide sequence: TGCGCCAGCAGTGCGGACAGGAACTTTAGGCCCCAGCATTTT. The J gene is TRBJ1-5, the V gene TRBV10-2, with TRBD1 matching 7 bases. The germline V gene has CDR1 WSHSY and CDR2 SAAADI. Trimming removed 4 bases from V and 9 bases from J; junction bases left unmatched: 9. The CDR3 is made up of 14 amino acids.

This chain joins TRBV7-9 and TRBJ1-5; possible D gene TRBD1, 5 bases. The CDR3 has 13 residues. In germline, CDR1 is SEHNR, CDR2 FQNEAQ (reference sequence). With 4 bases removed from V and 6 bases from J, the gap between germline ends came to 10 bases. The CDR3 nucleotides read TGTGCCAGCAGCTGGGGCCACGCTCAGCCCCAGCATTTT. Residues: CASSWGHAQPQHF.

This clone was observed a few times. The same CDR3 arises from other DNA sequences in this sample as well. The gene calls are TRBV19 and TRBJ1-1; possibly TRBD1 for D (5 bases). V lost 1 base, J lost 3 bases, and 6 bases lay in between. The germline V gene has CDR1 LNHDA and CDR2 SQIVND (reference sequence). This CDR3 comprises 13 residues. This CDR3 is CASSIGQYTEAFF. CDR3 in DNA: TGTGCCAGTAGTATAGGACAGTACACTGAAGCTTTCTTT.

The CDR3 loop is CASSVAAGGSYNEQFF. The CDR3, as DNA: TGTGCCAGCAGCGTAGCTGCGGGAGGCTCCTACAATGAGCAGTTCTTC. This sequence joins TRBV9 and TRBJ2-1, with 8 bases lining up with TRBD2. This CDR3 has 16 residues. V lost 0 bases, J lost 0 bases, and 2 bases stayed unmatched. Germline V gives CDR1 SGDLS, CDR2 YYNGEE. Full variable domain (remainder filled in from reference TRBV9 and TRBJ2-1): DSGVTQTPKHLITATGQRVTLRCSPRSGDLSVYWYQQSLDQGLQFLIQYYNGEERAKGNILERFSAQQFPDLHSELNLSSLELGDSALYFCASSVAAGGSYNEQFFGPGTRLTVL.

The CDR3 loop is CASSQRYEQYF. As DNA, the CDR3 is TGTGCCAGCAGTCAGAGGTACGAGCAGTACTTC. The chain links TRBV3-1 (or the pseudogene TRBV3-2) to TRBJ2-7; D call uncertain. The V gene's germline CDR1 is LGHDT and CDR2 YNNKEL (reference sequence). Trimming left V 6 bases short and J 4 bases short, with 7 bases between. The CDR3 extends over 11 amino acids.

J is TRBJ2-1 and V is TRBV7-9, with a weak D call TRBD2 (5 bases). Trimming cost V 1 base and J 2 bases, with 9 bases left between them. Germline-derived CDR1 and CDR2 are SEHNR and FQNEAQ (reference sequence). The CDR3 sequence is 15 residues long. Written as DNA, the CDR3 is TGTGCCAGCAGCTTAGGACTATCCGCCTACAATGAGCAGTTCTTC. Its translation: CASSLGLSAYNEQFF.

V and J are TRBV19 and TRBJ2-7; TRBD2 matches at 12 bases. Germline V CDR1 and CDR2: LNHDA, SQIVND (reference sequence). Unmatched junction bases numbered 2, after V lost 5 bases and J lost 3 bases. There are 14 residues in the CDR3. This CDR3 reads CASSSSGRVYEQYF. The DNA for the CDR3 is TGTGCCAGTAGTTCTAGCGGGAGGGTCTACGAGCAGTACTTC. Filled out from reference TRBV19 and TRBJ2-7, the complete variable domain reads DGGITQSPKYLFRKEGQNVTLSCEQNLNHDAMYWYRQDPGQGLRLIYYSQIVNDFQKGDIAEGYSVSREKKESFPLTVTSAQKNPTAFYLCASSSSGRVYEQYFGPGTRLTVT.

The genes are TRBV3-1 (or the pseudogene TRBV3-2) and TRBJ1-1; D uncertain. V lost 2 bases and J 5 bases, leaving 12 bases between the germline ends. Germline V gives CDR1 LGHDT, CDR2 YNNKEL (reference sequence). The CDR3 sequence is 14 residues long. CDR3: CASSQKGGITEAFF. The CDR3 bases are TGTGCCAGCAGCCAAAAGGGAGGGATTACTGAAGCTTTCTTT.

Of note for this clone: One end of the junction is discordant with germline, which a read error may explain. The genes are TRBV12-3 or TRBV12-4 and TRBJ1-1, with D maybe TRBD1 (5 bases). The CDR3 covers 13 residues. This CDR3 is CASTLGARTEAFF. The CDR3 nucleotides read TGTGCCAGCACTTTAGGGGCTCGGACTGAAGCTTTCTTT.

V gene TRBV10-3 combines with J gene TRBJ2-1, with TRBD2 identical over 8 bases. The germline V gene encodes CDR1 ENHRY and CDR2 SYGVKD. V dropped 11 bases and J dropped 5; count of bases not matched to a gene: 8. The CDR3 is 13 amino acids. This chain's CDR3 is CAAVGAGDNEQFF. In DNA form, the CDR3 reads TGTGCCGCGGTGGGAGCGGGGGACAATGAGCAGTTCTTC.

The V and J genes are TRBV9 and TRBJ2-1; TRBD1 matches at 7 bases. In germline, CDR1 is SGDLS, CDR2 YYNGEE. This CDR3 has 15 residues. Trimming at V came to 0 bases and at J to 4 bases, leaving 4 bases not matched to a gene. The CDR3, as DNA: TGTGCCAGCAGCGTAGGACAGGGAACGTACAATGAGCAGTTCTTC. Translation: CASSVGQGTYNEQFF.

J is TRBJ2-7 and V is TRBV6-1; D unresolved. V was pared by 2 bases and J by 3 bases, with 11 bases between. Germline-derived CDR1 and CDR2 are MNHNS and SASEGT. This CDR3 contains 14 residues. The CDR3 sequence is CASSEKNSGYEQYV. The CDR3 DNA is TGTGCCAGCAGTGAAAAGAACAGTGGCTACGAGCAGTACGTC.

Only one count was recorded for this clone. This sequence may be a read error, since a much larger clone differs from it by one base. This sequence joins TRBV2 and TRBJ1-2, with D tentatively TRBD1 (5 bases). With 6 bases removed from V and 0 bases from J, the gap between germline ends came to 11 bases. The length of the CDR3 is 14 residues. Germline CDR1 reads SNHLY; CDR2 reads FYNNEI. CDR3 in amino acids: CASSPTVANYGYTF. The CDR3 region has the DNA TGTGCCAGCAGCCCGACAGTAGCTAACTATGGCTACACCTTC.